The T cell receptor beta chain under discussion was sequenced for a study of PD-1 blockade in mismatch repair-deficient tumors. Study details: Patients had around 11 mismatch repair-deficient cancer types and were previously treated and progressing.

Method: immunoSEQ multiplex PCR; TCRdb's copy keeps in-frame clones and lacks some. The table shows 38,000 or so clones, with 70% to 90% occurring only once. Trimming shortened V by 6 bases and J by 6 bases, and 17 bases separated the two germline ends. CDR3 length equals 14 residues. Germline assignment: CDR1 LNHDA and CDR2 SQIVND (reference sequence). PCR or immunohistochemistry showed mismatch repair deficiency in every enrolled patient. Three pembrolizumab responders had their TCRs sequenced. The TCR originated in an adult with mismatch repair-deficient cancer. The chain uses TRBV19 and TRBJ1-1, with D unclear. The specimen was peripheral blood, collected about 81 weeks after starting pembrolizumab. CDR3 protein: CASRPFGGSPEAFF. The CDR3, as DNA: TGTGCCAGTAGGCCTTTTGGTGGGTCTCCTGAAGCTTTCTTT.